Below are 7 T cell receptor beta chains sequenced from a single sample in a study of Ad26.COV2.S vaccination and SARS-CoV-2 variants. Measured with immunoSEQ multiplex PCR; TCRdb has only the in-frame clones, and not every one. The table has around 450,000 clones, about 91% seen once. The treatment was: some 20 received Ad26.COV2.S at low or high dose, single or two shots; about 5 received placebo; per-sample allocation not given. Specimen acquisition occurred on day 63 following the initial vaccine or placebo injection. The sequencing here drew on peripheral blood, taken in a trial of Ad26.COV2.S vaccine versus placebo. The origin of the receptors is a person between 18 and 65 years old who received the Ad26.COV2.S COVID-19 vaccine or a placebo.

V usage is TRBV6-2 or TRBV6-3 and J usage is TRBJ1-1; perhaps TRBD1 as D (5 bases). From germline, CDR1 is MNHEY and CDR2 SVGEGT. The CDR3 length is 18 residues. V was pared by 5 bases and J by 9 bases, with 31 bases between. The CDR3 nucleotides read TGTGCCAGCAGTCCCCAGGGTTACAGGCACCTTCTGAACGATAAAGCTTTCTTT. Translated: CASSPQGYRHLLNDKAFF.

This sequence joins TRBV5-6 and TRBJ2-2; no firm D call. Trimming removed 4 bases from V and 4 bases from J, with 5 bases in between. Germline V gene lookup returns CDR1 SGHDT and CDR2 YYEEEE. The CDR3 spans 12 residues. As DNA, the CDR3 is TGTGCCAGCAGCACAGCCACCGGGGAGCTGTTTTTT. Translating gives CASSTATGELFF.

This chain connects TRBV2 to TRBJ2-1; no clear D. This CDR3 has 16 amino acids. Germline lookup yields CDR1 SNHLY and CDR2 FYNNEI. The germline V and J ends were trimmed by 7 bases and 0 bases, with 16 bases remaining between them. The CDR3 loop reads CASIGVFLSSYNEQFF. The CDR3 nucleotides are TGTGCCAGCATAGGAGTCTTTCTGAGCTCCTACAATGAGCAGTTCTTC.

This chain's CDR3 is CASRLAGVFGELFF. The DNA of the CDR3 is TGTGCCAGCAGATTAGCGGGGGTTTTCGGGGAGCTGTTTTTT. The chain has TRBV5-5 and TRBJ2-2; TRBD2 aligns across 9 bases. The CDR3 totals 14 residues. V lost 5 bases, J lost 7 bases, and 6 bases stayed unmatched. Germline values: CDR1 SGHKS, CDR2 YYEKEE (reference sequence).

This sequence joins TRBV6-5 and TRBJ2-2, with no clear D. This CDR3 has 15 amino acids. Trimming pared 0 bases from V and 0 bases from J, leaving 5 bases between. Germline values: CDR1 MNHEY, CDR2 SVGAGI. The CDR3 loop reads CASSYSGPNTGELFF. In DNA, the CDR3 is TGTGCCAGCAGTTACTCCGGGCCGAACACCGGGGAGCTGTTTTTT.

The gene calls are TRBV4-1 and TRBJ2-1; tentatively, D is TRBD2 (6 bases). The CDR3 sequence is 14 residues long. In germline, CDR1 is MGHRA, CDR2 YSYEKL. Trimming pared 5 bases from V and 2 bases from J, leaving 10 bases between. CDR3 sequence (DNA): TGCGCCAGCAGCGCCCGACTAGCCTACAATGAGCAGTTCTTC. It codes for CASSARLAYNEQFF.

J is TRBJ1-5 and V is TRBV28; tentatively, D is TRBD1 (6 bases). Between the trimmed V and J ends, which lost 6 bases and 8 bases, there was a span of 23 bases. This CDR3 spans 16 amino acids. CDR1 and CDR2 (germline): MDHEN, SYDVKM. This CDR3 reads CASRPGGDSPHEPQHF. The CDR3 nucleotides are TGTGCCAGCAGACCCGGGGGCGACAGTCCCCACGAGCCCCAGCATTTT.